This T cell receptor (beta chain) was sequenced for a study of CD8+CD57+ T cells in acquired aplastic anemia. The CDR3 totals 12 residues. Per germline, CDR1 KGHDR and CDR2 SFDVKD. With 9 bases removed from V and 7 bases from J, the gap between germline ends came to 14 bases. Genomic DNA, serving as template, underwent TCR beta VDJ and CDR3 profiling. MiXCR, run by TCRdb on the reads, gives a single entry per CDR3 protein. Of about 54,000 distinct CDR3 sequences detected, just over 55% appear once; the ten largest clones hold around 17%. Those patients picked for sequencing had displayed CD8+CD57+ cell expansion on flow cytometry.

The chain uses TRBV24-1 and TRBJ1-2; D is uncertain. This receptor was taken from a human donor with aplastic anemia. Sequencing used sorted CD4+, CD8+, or CD8+CD57+ T cells (not recorded which) from PBMCs. The CDR3 bases are TGTGCCACCTCCTACGGAGGCGCTGGCTACACCTTC. As protein: CATSYGGAGYTF.